These T cell receptor beta chains were read from a single sample in a study of blood T cell repertoires in COVID-19. Data came from immunoSEQ multiplex PCR; TCRdb stores just in-frame clones and leaves some out. The sample yields about 270,000 clones, about 76% seen once. The sequencing input was peripheral blood. These receptor sequences come from a woman aged 55-75 years with active or convalescent COVID-19. The CDR3 runs from the conserved cysteine through the conserved F or W. The order of the fields is V gene, clone size, J gene, D gene, CDR3 DNA, CDR3 protein. A D gene is named only where the DNA matches it firmly. The size of a clone is reported for some rows only, either as once, few or many, or as a class for expanded clones.

TRBV2	-	TRBJ1-2	-	TGTGCCAGCAGCGTTGACAGTATCAGCTATGGCTACACCTTC	CASSVDSISYGYTF
TRBV6-2/TRBV6-3	-	TRBJ2-5	-	TGTGCCAGCAGTAAGTGGCGGGGCGAGACCCAGTACTTC	CASSKWRGETQYF
TRBV30	-	TRBJ1-2	TRBD1	TGTGCCTGGAGTCAGGGGGCCCTCCCGGGAGGCTACACCTTC	CAWSQGALPGGYTF
TRBV9	-	TRBJ1-3	-	TGTGCCAGCAGCGTAGGTTATGGAAACACCATATATTTT	CASSVGYGNTIYF
TRBV5-4	-	TRBJ1-4	-	TGTGCCAGCAGCTCAGGGCGGGGGGGCGCTAATGAAAAACTGTTTTTT	CASSSGRGGANEKLFF
TRBV6-6	-	TRBJ1-4	TRBD1	TGTGCCAGCAGCCTTCCCAGGGGGCGGCTCGAAAAACTGTTTTTT	CASSLPRGRLEKLFF
TRBV10-1	-	TRBJ2-3	TRBD2	TGCGCCAGCAGTTCCCGAAAGACTAGCGGTAGCACAGATACGCAGTATTTT	CASSSRKTSGSTDTQYF
TRBV21-1	-	TRBJ2-5	-	TGTGCCAAGCACTCCGCTAAATTGGGGCAGAAAGAGACCCAGTACTTC	CAKHSAKLGQKETQYF
TRBV10-3	-	TRBJ2-3	-	TGTGCCGTTGCAGGGGCTCGACGCACAGATACGCAGTATTTT	CAVAGARRTDTQYF
TRBV28	-	TRBJ1-2	-	TGTGCCAGCAGTTTCAAGGGGTATGGCTACACCTTC	CASSFKGYGYTF
TRBV19	-	TRBJ2-3	TRBD2	TGTGCCAGTAGCAGCGGGGGGGCCGAGAGGAGCACAGATACGCAGTATTTT	CASSSGGAERSTDTQYF
TRBV7-6	once	TRBJ2-2	-	TGTGCCAGCAGCTGGCCCAGGGGCGAAAACACCGGGGAGCTGTTTTTT	CASSWPRGENTGELFF
TRBV9	-	TRBJ2-7	TRBD1	TGTGCCAGCAGCTACCCCGGGGCAGGGGGCGAGCAGTACTTC	CASSYPGAGGEQYF
TRBV5-6	once	TRBJ2-5	-	TGTGCCAGCAGCAAGGGGGTCCTCCAAGAGACCCAGTACTTC	CASSKGVLQETQYF
TRBV7-2	-	TRBJ2-5	TRBD2	TGTGCCAGCAGCTTAGGAGGTGTGGGGGGGAGAGGGGAGACCCAGTACTTC	CASSLGGVGGRGETQYF
TRBV29-1	-	TRBJ1-1	-	TGCAGCGCAAAGTGGGGAGACGACACTGAAGCTTTCTTT	CSAKWGDDTEAFF
TRBV5-1	-	TRBJ1-5	-	TGCGCCAGCAGCTTGGGGCAGTCTAGCAATCAGCCCCAGCATTTT	CASSLGQSSNQPQHF
TRBV2	-	TRBJ2-7	-	TGTGCCAGCAGGAGGGCCTACGAGCAGTACTTC	CASRRAYEQYF
TRBV10-3	-	TRBJ2-3	TRBD1	TGTGCCATCAAGGGGGACAGCCGAGGGACAGATACGCAGTATTTT	CAIKGDSRGTDTQYF
TRBV6-2/TRBV6-3	-	TRBJ1-1	-	TGTGCCAGCAGTTACCGGCTAACCAGGGTCAACACTGAAGCTTTCTTT	CASSYRLTRVNTEAFF
TRBV11-2	-	TRBJ2-7	-	TGTGCCAGCAGCTTTCTTCGAGCAGCGAGCTCCTACGAGCAGTACTTC	CASSFLRAASSYEQYF
TRBV3-1/TRBV3-2	few	TRBJ1-5	TRBD1	TGTGCCAGCAGCCTCCTTACGGGGACAGTGAATCAGCCCCAGCATTTT	CASSLLTGTVNQPQHF
TRBV18	-	TRBJ2-3	-	TGTGCCAGCTCGGACAGCCATTTCGGAGGCACAGATACGCAGTATTTT	CASSDSHFGGTDTQYF
TRBV7-8	-	TRBJ1-4	-	TGTGCCAGCAGCTTAGCGAGCGGCGGGGAGTCAGGGCTTAATGAAAAACTGTTTTTT	CASSLASGGESGLNEKLFF
TRBV28	-	TRBJ2-7	TRBD1	TGTGCCAGCAGTTTACAGGGACAGGGGTCTAAAGAATCCTACGAGCAGTACTTC	CASSLQGQGSKESYEQYF
TRBV15	-	TRBJ1-1	-	TGTGCCACCAGCATCGGAGCCGGGCAAGGGGACACTGAAGCTTTCTTT	CATSIGAGQGDTEAFF
TRBV3-1/TRBV3-2	-	TRBJ1-1	-	TGTGCCAGCAGCCAAGCCCCTACCAGGGTCGGGACTGAAGCTTTCTTT	CASSQAPTRVGTEAFF
TRBV6-2/TRBV6-3	-	TRBJ2-1	TRBD2	TGTGCCAGCAGTTACGGACTAGCGGCTACCTACAATGAGCAGTTCTTC	CASSYGLAATYNEQFF
TRBV5-5	-	TRBJ1-5	-	TGTGCCAGCAGCTTGGCAGGGCAGGGTGGGCAGCCCCAGCATTTT	CASSLAGQGGQPQHF
TRBV5-1	-	TRBJ1-2	-	TGCGCCAGCAGCCGGGACAAGAACTATGGCTACACCTTC	CASSRDKNYGYTF
TRBV5-1	-	TRBJ2-1	-	TGCGCCAGCAGCTTGGAACTAGTGGCCTACAATGAGCAGTTCTTC	CASSLELVAYNEQFF
TRBV9	-	TRBJ1-2	-	TGTGCCAGCAGCCCTGACGACGGCGGCTATGGCTACACCTTC	CASSPDDGGYGYTF
TRBV12-5	-	TRBJ2-5	TRBD2	TGTGCTAGTGGCCGGACTAGCGGGGGAGTAGAGACCCAGTACTTC	CASGRTSGGVETQYF
TRBV6-5	-	TRBJ1-2	-	TGTGCCAGCAGTCCTGGGGCGAGAGGCTACACCTTC	CASSPGARGYTF
TRBV27	-	TRBJ1-5	TRBD1	TGTGCCAGCAGTTGGGGACAGGGCCAGCCCCAGCATTTT	CASSWGQGQPQHF
TRBV4-1	-	TRBJ1-4	TRBD1	TGCGCCAGCAGCCCGGACAGGGTCGAAAAACTGTTTTTT	CASSPDRVEKLFF
TRBV6-1	-	TRBJ2-2	TRBD1	TGTGCCAGCAGTGGGACCGGGACAGCGAACACCGGGGAGCTGTTTTTT	CASSGTGTANTGELFF
TRBV19	-	TRBJ2-3	-	TGTGCCAGTAGTACCTCCGGCCCCCGCAGGGATACGCAGTATTTT	CASSTSGPRRDTQYF
TRBV7-2	-	TRBJ1-2	TRBD1	TGTGCCAGCAGCTTCGGACAGGGGAGGGACTATGGCTACACCTTC	CASSFGQGRDYGYTF
TRBV29-1	-	TRBJ2-5	TRBD1	TGCAGCGTTGGGACAGGGAGGGAGACCCAGTACTTC	CSVGTGRETQYF